This T cell receptor beta chain was captured in a study of human T cells and chemical hapten exposure. The CDR3 totals 16 residues. J gave up 0 bases and V 2 bases, and 3 bases lay outside the gene matches. Germline V lookup: CDR1 MNHEY, CDR2 SVGAGI. Sequencing started from total RNA isolated from unfractionated whole blood. For the library, individual cDNA molecules each received unique molecular identifiers. Authors' analysis steps: Samples contained a median of roughly 96,000 TCRs, with a range of roughly 23,224 to 700,000. TCRdb passed the 5' RACE reads through MiXCR, listing each CDR3 protein once. These V and J calls rely on TCRdb rather than the paper's analysis. The sample holds about 80,000 distinct CDR3 sequences; 6.5% to 8.5% are singletons and the top ten take 2% to 2.5%. This clonotype was found many times. The antigen remains undetermined. Study-level points and caveats: Those TCRs sitting above 1 in 1000 frequency stayed the same with DPC sensitization.

The source is a male donor in good health. This sequence joins TRBV6-5 and TRBJ2-2, with 7 nucleotides matching TRBD2. The CDR3 DNA reads as TGTGCCAGCAGTTACGAGCTAGCGGCGAACACCGGGGAGCTGTTTTTT. Amino acids: CASSYELAANTGELFF.